These T cell receptor beta chains were read from a single sample in a study of blood T cells in healthy people across ages. Via MiXCR, TCRdb re-called the 5' RACE reads, giving one row per CDR3 protein. The sample lists hundreds of thousands of distinct CDR3 sequences, roughly 32% occurring once. The specimen was blood. Source of these receptors: a woman of 80 years or more in good health. The CDR3 runs from the conserved cysteine through the conserved F or W. A D gene is named only where the DNA matches it firmly. Expanded clones get a size class; other rows say once, few or many, or leave the size out.

v_call: TRBV5-1
d_call: TRBD1
clone_size: many
j_call: TRBJ2-1
cdr3_aa: CASSSYGQGRNEQFF
cdr3_nt: TGCGCCAGCAGCTCATACGGACAGGGTCGTAATGAGCAGTTCTTC

v_call: TRBV20-1
d_call: .
clone_size: .
j_call: TRBJ2-3
cdr3_aa: CSARPRDTQYF
cdr3_nt: TGCAGTGCTAGGCCCCGGGATACGCAGTATTTT

v_call: TRBV14
d_call: .
clone_size: many
j_call: TRBJ1-2
cdr3_aa: CASSQDSKGLYGYTF
cdr3_nt: TGTGCCAGCAGCCAGGACAGTAAGGGACTCTATGGCTACACCTTC

v_call: TRBV5-4
d_call: .
clone_size: many
j_call: TRBJ2-3
cdr3_aa: CASSLIQGSDTQYF
cdr3_nt: TGTGCCAGCAGCCTAATACAGGGATCAGATACGCAGTATTTT

v_call: TRBV20-1
d_call: .
clone_size: many
j_call: TRBJ1-1
cdr3_aa: CSARTGTGNTEAFF
cdr3_nt: TGCAGTGCTAGGACCGGGACGGGAAACACTGAAGCTTTCTTT

v_call: TRBV5-1
d_call: TRBD1
clone_size: .
j_call: TRBJ2-1
cdr3_aa: CASSSRTGAYEQFF
cdr3_nt: TGCGCCAGCAGCAGTAGGACAGGAGCCTACGAGCAGTTCTTC

v_call: TRBV7-3
d_call: .
clone_size: .
j_call: TRBJ2-7
cdr3_aa: CASSAGGQYNEQYF
cdr3_nt: TGTGCCAGCAGCGCGGGGGGACAGTACAATGAGCAGTACTTC

v_call: TRBV13
d_call: TRBD1
clone_size: many
j_call: TRBJ2-5
cdr3_aa: CASSRLQGNEETQYF
cdr3_nt: TGTGCCAGCAGCCGCTTACAGGGGAATGAGGAGACCCAGTACTTC

v_call: TRBV20-1
d_call: .
clone_size: .
j_call: TRBJ1-1
cdr3_aa: CSAPTMVVRTEAFF
cdr3_nt: TGCAGTGCTCCGACTATGGTAGTTCGCACTGAAGCTTTCTTT

v_call: TRBV6-5
d_call: .
clone_size: many
j_call: TRBJ1-4
cdr3_aa: CASSYSGRRNPNEKLFF
cdr3_nt: TGTGCCAGCAGTTACTCAGGACGGCGCAACCCTAATGAAAAACTGTTTTTT

v_call: TRBV5-1
d_call: .
clone_size: many
j_call: TRBJ2-1
cdr3_aa: CASSVDRMSSYNEQFF
cdr3_nt: TGCGCCAGCAGCGTAGACAGGATGAGCTCCTACAATGAGCAGTTCTTC

v_call: TRBV15
d_call: .
clone_size: many
j_call: TRBJ1-5
cdr3_aa: CATSRDWRADQPQHF
cdr3_nt: TGTGCCACCAGCAGAGATTGGAGAGCGGATCAGCCCCAGCATTTT

v_call: TRBV20-1
d_call: .
clone_size: few
j_call: TRBJ2-2
cdr3_aa: CSAKARVAGELFF
cdr3_nt: TGCAGTGCCAAGGCCAGGGTAGCCGGGGAGCTGTTTTTT

v_call: TRBV5-1
d_call: .
clone_size: few
j_call: TRBJ2-4
cdr3_aa: CASSLPPGNIQYF
cdr3_nt: TGCGCCAGCAGCTTACCCCCGGGGAACATTCAGTACTTC

v_call: TRBV20-1
d_call: TRBD1
clone_size: .
j_call: TRBJ2-7
cdr3_aa: CSARDRRGRTHEQYF
cdr3_nt: TGCAGTGCTAGAGATCGCAGGGGGCGAACCCACGAGCAGTACTTC

v_call: TRBV7-2
d_call: .
clone_size: .
j_call: TRBJ2-5
cdr3_aa: CASSLQLQETQYF
cdr3_nt: TGTGCCAGCAGCTTACAATTACAAGAGACCCAGTACTTC

v_call: TRBV18
d_call: TRBD1
clone_size: many
j_call: TRBJ2-7
cdr3_aa: CASSPPGQGYHEQYF
cdr3_nt: TGTGCCAGCTCCCCGCCGGGACAGGGTTACCACGAGCAGTACTTC

v_call: TRBV5-1
d_call: .
clone_size: many
j_call: TRBJ2-7
cdr3_aa: CASSVGSVYEQYF
cdr3_nt: TGCGCCAGCAGCGTAGGCTCCGTCTACGAGCAGTACTTC

v_call: TRBV7-2
d_call: TRBD2
clone_size: many
j_call: TRBJ2-3
cdr3_aa: CASSLSQRGSADTQYF
cdr3_nt: TGTGCCAGCAGCTTAAGCCAGCGGGGATCCGCGGATACGCAGTATTTT

v_call: TRBV28
d_call: .
clone_size: .
j_call: TRBJ2-2
cdr3_aa: CASGSPGLSATGELFF
cdr3_nt: TGTGCCAGCGGAAGTCCGGGACTCTCCGCCACCGGGGAGCTGTTTTTT

v_call: TRBV30
d_call: TRBD1
clone_size: many
j_call: TRBJ2-7
cdr3_aa: CASKHRDRAVYEQYF
cdr3_nt: TGTGCCAGTAAGCACCGGGACAGGGCGGTCTACGAGCAGTACTTC

v_call: TRBV7-2
d_call: TRBD2
clone_size: .
j_call: TRBJ2-2
cdr3_aa: CASSTLAGAGGELFF
cdr3_nt: TGTGCCAGCAGCACCCTAGCGGGGGCTGGCGGGGAGCTGTTTTTT

v_call: TRBV3-1
d_call: TRBD2
clone_size: many
j_call: TRBJ2-3
cdr3_aa: CASSQPSGGATQYF
cdr3_nt: TGTGCCAGCAGCCAACCCTCGGGGGGGGCGACGCAGTATTTT

v_call: TRBV2
d_call: .
clone_size: .
j_call: TRBJ1-1
cdr3_aa: CASNSNGQTNTEAFF
cdr3_nt: TGTGCCAGCAACTCGAACGGACAGACGAACACTGAAGCTTTCTTT

v_call: TRBV19
d_call: .
clone_size: .
j_call: TRBJ1-4
cdr3_aa: CASSAGTTNEKLFF
cdr3_nt: TGTGCCAGTAGTGCCGGGACGACGAATGAAAAACTGTTTTTT

v_call: TRBV20-1
d_call: TRBD1
clone_size: .
j_call: TRBJ1-1
cdr3_aa: CSAGQGIRAEAFF
cdr3_nt: TGCAGTGCCGGACAGGGGATCAGGGCTGAAGCTTTCTTT

v_call: TRBV9
d_call: TRBD2
clone_size: many
j_call: TRBJ2-5
cdr3_aa: CASSVRAGVQETQYF
cdr3_nt: TGTGCCAGCAGCGTTAGGGCGGGGGTACAAGAGACCCAGTACTTC

v_call: TRBV20-1
d_call: TRBD1
clone_size: .
j_call: TRBJ1-6
cdr3_aa: CSARDPGQGSSPLHF
cdr3_nt: TGCAGTGCTAGAGATCCGGGACAGGGTTCTTCACCCCTCCACTTT

v_call: TRBV20-1
d_call: .
clone_size: .
j_call: TRBJ1-1
cdr3_aa: CSARPDKGKTEAFF
cdr3_nt: TGCAGTGCCAGGCCCGACAAGGGGAAAACTGAAGCTTTCTTT

v_call: TRBV7-9
d_call: .
clone_size: many
j_call: TRBJ2-1
cdr3_aa: CASSLTAGNEQFF
cdr3_nt: TGTGCCAGCAGCTTAACAGCAGGCAATGAGCAGTTCTTC

v_call: TRBV9
d_call: TRBD1
clone_size: many
j_call: TRBJ2-7
cdr3_aa: CASSGAHGQGAYEQYF
cdr3_nt: TGTGCCAGCAGCGGAGCTCACGGACAGGGGGCTTACGAGCAGTACTTC

v_call: TRBV5-4
d_call: .
clone_size: .
j_call: TRBJ2-7
cdr3_aa: CASSLEGRSYEQYF
cdr3_nt: TGTGCCAGCAGCTTGGAGGGCAGATCCTACGAGCAGTACTTC

v_call: TRBV20-1
d_call: TRBD2
clone_size: once
j_call: TRBJ2-1
cdr3_aa: CSARDIGGGPGEQFF
cdr3_nt: TGCAGTGCTAGAGATATCGGGGGGGGGCCTGGTGAGCAGTTCTTC

v_call: TRBV20-1
d_call: .
clone_size: many
j_call: TRBJ1-2
cdr3_aa: CSADARGAGGYTF
cdr3_nt: TGCAGTGCTGATGCGCGGGGCGCGGGAGGCTACACCTTC

v_call: TRBV25-1
d_call: .
clone_size: many
j_call: TRBJ1-6
cdr3_aa: CASTAGAEYSPLHF
cdr3_nt: TGTGCCAGCACCGCCGGGGCAGAGTATTCACCCCTCCACTTT

v_call: TRBV29-1
d_call: .
clone_size: many
j_call: TRBJ2-5
cdr3_aa: CSCLGQGETQYF
cdr3_nt: TGCAGCTGTTTGGGGCAGGGGGAGACCCAGTACTTC

v_call: TRBV5-1
d_call: TRBD1
clone_size: many
j_call: TRBJ2-5
cdr3_aa: CASRFAGTGEETQYF
cdr3_nt: TGCGCCAGCAGGTTTGCCGGGACAGGGGAGGAGACCCAGTACTTC

v_call: TRBV27
d_call: TRBD1
clone_size: many
j_call: TRBJ1-2
cdr3_aa: CASSSMGTVLFHGYTF
cdr3_nt: TGTGCCAGCAGTTCAATGGGGACAGTTCTGTTCCATGGCTACACCTTC

v_call: TRBV30
d_call: TRBD1
clone_size: .
j_call: TRBJ1-1
cdr3_aa: CARTSKGGQVWNTEAFF
cdr3_nt: TGTGCCCGGACCTCCAAGGGGGGACAGGTATGGAACACTGAAGCTTTCTTT

v_call: TRBV24-1
d_call: TRBD2
clone_size: .
j_call: TRBJ2-3
cdr3_aa: CATSDPRRENTDTQYF
cdr3_nt: TGTGCCACCAGTGATCCCCGGCGGGAGAACACAGATACGCAGTATTTT

v_call: TRBV28
d_call: .
clone_size: few
j_call: TRBJ1-2
cdr3_aa: CASSLRRSSEGYGYTF
cdr3_nt: TGTGCCAGCAGTTTACGGCGGTCCTCCGAGGGCTATGGCTACACCTTC

v_call: TRBV4-1
d_call: .
clone_size: .
j_call: TRBJ2-3
cdr3_aa: CASSQERGGSNTDTQYF
cdr3_nt: TGCGCCAGCAGCCAAGAAAGGGGCGGGTCAAACACAGATACGCAGTATTTT

v_call: TRBV18
d_call: TRBD1
clone_size: many
j_call: TRBJ2-7
cdr3_aa: CASSPDRGRYEQYF
cdr3_nt: TGTGCCAGCTCACCGGATAGGGGGCGATACGAGCAGTACTTC

v_call: TRBV29-1
d_call: TRBD1
clone_size: .
j_call: TRBJ2-7
cdr3_aa: CSVEGTEYEQYF
cdr3_nt: TGCAGCGTTGAGGGGACAGAGTACGAGCAGTACTTC

v_call: TRBV5-1
d_call: .
clone_size: .
j_call: TRBJ2-7
cdr3_aa: CASSLSAGVTNEQYF
cdr3_nt: TGCGCCAGCAGCTTGTCGGCAGGGGTAACCAACGAGCAGTACTTC